The rows below give T cell receptor beta chains drawn from one sample of a study of control samples from healthy donors and cancer patients. Sequencing was performed with immunoSEQ multiplex PCR; in TCRdb, only in-frame clones are kept and a portion is missing. The sample contains under 200,000 clones, roughly 89% of which appear only once. Sequenced sample: blood. All receptors come from a woman in her twenties or thirties in good health. CDR3s include the opening cysteine and the closing phenylalanine or tryptophan. D genes are given only for firm matches. Size is stated for part of the rows, as once, few or many counts, or as a class when the clone is expanded.

abundance	d_gene	v_gene	j_gene	len	CDR3nt	CDR3aa
once	TRBD2	TRBV30	TRBJ2-2	16	TGTGCCTGGAGTTTAGGACTAGCGGGAGCGGTCGGGGAGCTGTTTTTT	CAWSLGLAGAVGELFF
NA	NA	TRBV6-1	TRBJ2-1	15	TGTGCCAGCAGTGAATTTGGGGGAGGCTACAATGAGCAGTTCTTC	CASSEFGGGYNEQFF
NA	NA	TRBV28	TRBJ1-2	14	TGTGCCAGCAGTCCCGGGACGGCGAACTATGGCTACACCTTC	CASSPGTANYGYTF
NA	TRBD1	TRBV7-9	TRBJ2-5	17	TGTGCCAGCAGCTTAGGAAGGGACAGGGGGCTACAAGAGACCCAGTACTTC	CASSLGRDRGLQETQYF
NA	NA	TRBV5-1	TRBJ2-5	15	TGCGCCAGCAGCCGAATGCCTAGCACTCAAGAGACCCAGTACTTC	CASSRMPSTQETQYF
NA	TRBD2	TRBV4-3	TRBJ2-1	18	TGCGCCAGCAGCCAAGAGGCTAGCGGGAGGGCAGGGTACAATGAGCAGTTCTTC	CASSQEASGRAGYNEQFF
NA	NA	TRBV24-1	TRBJ1-2	11	TGTGCCACCGGGCAGTCCTATGGCTACACCTTC	CATGQSYGYTF
once	NA	TRBV4-3	TRBJ1-2	14	TGCGCCAGCAGCCAAGAGGCAGGGAGCCATGGCTACACCTTC	CASSQEAGSHGYTF
NA	NA	TRBV6-5	TRBJ2-2	14	TGTGCCAGCAGTACGAACAGGAACACCGGGGAGCTGTTTTTT	CASSTNRNTGELFF
NA	TRBD2	TRBV4-2	TRBJ2-3	18	TGTGCCAGCAGCCAATCCCTCCCGACTAGCGGGGGAGGAGATACGCAGTATTTT	CASSQSLPTSGGGDTQYF
once	NA	TRBV9	TRBJ1-1	14	TGTGCCAGCAGCGTAGGGCGCGAGGGCACTGAAGTTTTCTTT	CASSVGREGTEVFF
once	NA	TRBV19	TRBJ2-5	13	TGTGCCAGTAGTATCGGGGTCCAAGAGACCCAGTACTTC	CASSIGVQETQYF
NA	TRBD1	TRBV7-2	TRBJ2-2	15	TGTGCCAGCAGCGCCCCAGGGGGCGGTGCCGGGGAGCTGTTTTTT	CASSAPGGGAGELFF
NA	NA	TRBV4-1	TRBJ2-4	12	TGCGCCAGCAGCCACCTAGAAGACATTCAGTACTTC	CASSHLEDIQYF
NA	NA	TRBV2	TRBJ2-1	13	TGTGCCAGCAGTATAATGGGAGGTAATGAGCAGTTCTTC	CASSIMGGNEQFF
NA	TRBD2	TRBV28	TRBJ2-7	16	TGTGCCAGCAGCCAGGGACTAGCGGGGGACCCCTACGAGCAGTACTTC	CASSQGLAGDPYEQYF
NA	NA	TRBV5-5	TRBJ2-3	13	TGTGCCAGCAGCTTGGGAGGAGCAGATACGCAGTATTTT	CASSLGGADTQYF
NA	TRBD2	TRBV18	TRBJ2-7	16	TGTGCCAGCTCACCACGCGGGGCTAGCGGGAGGTCCGAGCAGTACTTC	CASSPRGASGRSEQYF